This T cell receptor beta chain is from a study of beta chain features in type 1 diabetes. cDNA synthesis used the whole RNA isolate, giving expressed TCRB sequences. The table came from immunoSEQ multiplex PCR; TCRdb's copy has only in-frame clones and leaves some out. Seen here are about 220,000 clones, approximately 10% observed once, and the top ten hold approximately 1.3%. This clone has a handful of counts. Its antigen is unknown. The sample contains more than one DNA sequence encoding this CDR3. CDR1 SEHNR and CDR2 FQNEAQ come from the germline V gene (reference sequence). Trimming took off 5 bases at V and 4 bases at J, with 9 bases between the two ends. This CDR3 comprises 13 residues. Study conclusions and caveats: Type 1 diabetes patients had moderately but significantly shorter TCRB CDR3s in all four CD4+ subsets. Naive, central memory and Treg TCRB repertoires seemed to resemble each other more closely in patients than they did in healthy donors.

V and J are TRBV7-9 and TRBJ2-1, with TRBD2 as a possible D gene (6 bases). This TCR was recovered from a man younger than 35 in good health. Sequenced material: central memory CD4+ T cells from blood. Here the CDR3 reads CASSPGEYNEQFF. The CDR3 coding sequence is TGTGCCAGCAGCCCGGGAGAGTACAATGAGCAGTTCTTC.